This entry lists 7 T cell receptor beta chains sequenced from one sample in a study of CD8+CD57+ T cells in acquired aplastic anemia. Profiles of TCR beta VDJ and CDR3 were generated from a genomic DNA template. Using its own MiXCR run on the reads, TCRdb lists one record per CDR3 protein. Seen here are roughly 500,000 distinct CDR3 sequences, around a third observed once, and the top ten hold about 0.8%. Those patients picked for sequencing had displayed CD8+CD57+ cell expansion on flow cytometry. Material for sequencing was sorted CD4+, CD8+, or CD8+CD57+ T cells (not recorded which) from PBMCs. The receptors were gathered from a human donor with aplastic anemia.

The chain has TRBV11-1 and TRBJ1-3; D not resolved. The CDR3 consists of 16 residues. Germline V lookup: CDR1 SGHAT, CDR2 FQDESV (reference sequence). V was clipped by 3 bases and J by 0 bases, with 12 bases between them. The CDR3 region has the DNA TGTGCCAGCAGCTTTTTCATGTTCGGCTCTGGAAACACCATATATTTT. Amino acid sequence: CASSFFMFGSGNTIYF.

The table lists this clonotype with a count of one. A much bigger clone sits one base away, suggesting this may be a read error. The chain joins TRBV20-1 to TRBJ2-3, with no clear D. From germline, CDR1 is DFQATT and CDR2 SNEGSKA (reference sequence). Trimming left V 3 bases short and J 0 bases short, with 7 bases between. The CDR3 totals 13 residues. The CDR3 DNA is TGCAGTGCTAGTGCTTTCAGCACAGATACGCAGTATTTT. Translated: CSASAFSTDTQYF.

The chain joins TRBV6-1 to TRBJ1-5, with 7 bases identical to TRBD1. V shed 4 bases and J 4 bases; nucleotides not matched to a gene: 4. The germline V gene encodes CDR1 MNHNS and CDR2 SASEGT. The CDR3 runs 14 residues. CDR3 in amino acids: CASSVGGWNQPQHF. CDR3 nucleotides: TGTGCCAGCAGTGTAGGGGGCTGGAATCAGCCCCAGCATTTT.

The chain combines TRBV5-6 with TRBJ2-1; D gene uncertain. V shed 5 bases and J shed 2 bases, with 14 bases lying between them. CDR3 size: 15 residues. Germline V gene sequence: CDR1 SGHDT, CDR2 YYEEEE. The CDR3 region is CASSPPELPYNEQFF. CDR3 DNA: TGTGCCAGCAGTCCGCCAGAGTTGCCCTACAATGAGCAGTTCTTC.

In regard to this clonotype: One junction end disagrees with the germline gene, perhaps due to a read error. The chain joins TRBV10-3 to TRBJ2-7; D is possibly TRBD1 (6 bases). The CDR3 runs 16 residues. The germline V gene encodes CDR1 ENHRY and CDR2 SYGVKD. The CDR3 DNA sequence: TGTGCCAGCAGTCCGTGGCCAGGGACAATTAGCTACGAGCAGTACTTC. Translating gives CASSPWPGTISYEQYF.

This clonotype was recorded many times. This chain's CDR3 is CASRYQETQYF. Here the CDR3 DNA reads TGTGCCAGCAGATACCAAGAGACCCAGTACTTC. The chain is built from TRBV7-2 and TRBJ2-5; D is unclear. V was shortened by 6 bases and J by 0 bases, with 2 bases between the two germline ends. Germline V lookup: CDR1 SGHTA, CDR2 FQGNSA. The CDR3 contains 11 residues. The full variable domain, its missing parts supplied by reference TRBV7-2 and TRBJ2-5, is GAGVSQSPSNKVTEKGKDVELRCDPISGHTALYWYRQSLGQGLEFLIYFQGNSAPDKSGLPSDRFSAERTGGSVSTLTIQRTQQEDSAVYLCASRYQETQYFGPGTRLLVL.

V usage is TRBV2 and J usage is TRBJ1-6; no firm D call. The germline V and J ends were trimmed by 8 bases and 7 bases, with 18 bases remaining between them. The CDR3 loop spans 15 amino acids. Germline lookup yields CDR1 SNHLY and CDR2 FYNNEI. Here the CDR3 DNA reads TGTGCCAGCTACGGTGGGGTACCTAAAAATTCACCCCTCCACTTT. This sequence encodes CASYGGVPKNSPLHF.